This T cell receptor (beta chain) emerged from a study of cytomegalovirus exposure and HLA in healthy donors. Assay used: immunoSEQ multiplex PCR; TCRdb lists only in-frame clones, some missing. The sample has about 130,000 clones, roughly 94% seen once. This CDR3 has 15 amino acids. V was pared by 4 bases and J by 4 bases, with 16 bases between. The germline V gene encodes CDR1 LGHNA and CDR2 YNFKEQ. The receptor comes from a young woman in good health and CMV-seronegative. The specimen was PBMCs. This chain uses TRBV4-2 with TRBJ1-2, with D possibly being TRBD1 (5 bases). The CDR3 region has the DNA TGTGCCAGCAGCCTAGAAAGAGACAGCAGCTATGGCTACACCTTC. Amino acid sequence: CASSLERDSSYGYTF.